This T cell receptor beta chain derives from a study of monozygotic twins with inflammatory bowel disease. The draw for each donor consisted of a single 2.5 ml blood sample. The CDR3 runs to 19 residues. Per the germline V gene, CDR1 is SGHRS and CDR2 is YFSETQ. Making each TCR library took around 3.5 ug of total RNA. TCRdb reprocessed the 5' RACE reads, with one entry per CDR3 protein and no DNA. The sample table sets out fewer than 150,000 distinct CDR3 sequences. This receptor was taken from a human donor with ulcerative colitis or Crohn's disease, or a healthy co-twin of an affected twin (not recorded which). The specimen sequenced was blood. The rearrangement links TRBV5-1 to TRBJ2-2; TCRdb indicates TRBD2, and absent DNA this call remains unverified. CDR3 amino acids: CASSLWSALGLAGTGELFF.